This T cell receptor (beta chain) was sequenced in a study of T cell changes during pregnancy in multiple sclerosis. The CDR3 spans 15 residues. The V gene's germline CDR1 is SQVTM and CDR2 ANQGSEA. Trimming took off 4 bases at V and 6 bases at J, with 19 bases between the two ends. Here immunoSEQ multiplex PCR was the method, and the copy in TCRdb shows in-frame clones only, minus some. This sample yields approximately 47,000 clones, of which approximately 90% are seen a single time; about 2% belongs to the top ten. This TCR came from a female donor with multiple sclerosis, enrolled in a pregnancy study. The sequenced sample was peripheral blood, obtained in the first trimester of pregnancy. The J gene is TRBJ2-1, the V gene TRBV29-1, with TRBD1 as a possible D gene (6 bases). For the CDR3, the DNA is TGCAGCGTTGGGAGACACCAGGGGCCTGGCAATGAGCAGTTCTTC. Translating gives CSVGRHQGPGNEQFF.